Listed below are T cell receptor beta chains from one sample, sequenced in a study of cytomegalovirus exposure and HLA in healthy donors. Method: immunoSEQ multiplex PCR; TCRdb's copy keeps in-frame clones and lacks some. The repertoire has 150,000 to 250,000 clones, about 81% of them found once; the top ten carry roughly 1.2%. Sequencing was carried out using PBMCs. Source of these receptors: a young woman in good health and CMV-seronegative. The CDR3 runs from the conserved cysteine through the conserved F or W. D genes are given only for firm matches. Some rows have no size entry. The others give once, few or many, or a class for an expanded clone.

TRBV21-1,NA,TRBJ2-7,NA,CASSKTLGQVLYEQYF,TGTGCCAGCAGCAAAACCCTAGGACAGGTTCTCTACGAGCAGTACTTC
TRBV7-9,many,TRBJ1-4,NA,CASSLSRTNEKLFF,TGTGCCAGCAGCTTATCGCGAACTAATGAAAAACTGTTTTTT
TRBV5-1,once,TRBJ2-1,TRBD2,CASSLVGLAGDEQFF,TGCGCCAGCAGCTTGGTGGGACTAGCGGGTGATGAGCAGTTCTTC
TRBV5-1,few,TRBJ1-4,NA,CASSLEVPNRWEKLFF,TGCGCCAGCAGCTTGGAAGTGCCCAACAGGTGGGAAAAACTGTTTTTT
TRBV27,few,TRBJ1-2,TRBD1,CASSFGPGQPNYGYTF,TGTGCCAGCAGTTTTGGCCCGGGACAGCCGAACTATGGCTACACCTTC
TRBV7-9,NA,TRBJ2-7,NA,CASSLAASYYEQYF,TGTGCCAGCAGCTTAGCGGCTAGTTACTACGAGCAGTACTTC
TRBV5-4,NA,TRBJ2-1,TRBD1,CASSLWTGVSSYNEQFF,TGTGCCAGCAGCCTATGGACAGGAGTTAGCTCCTACAATGAGCAGTTCTTC
TRBV28,NA,TRBJ1-2,TRBD1,CASSSTGVLVGYTF,TGTGCCAGCAGTTCCACAGGGGTTTTGGTTGGCTACACCTTC
TRBV19,NA,TRBJ2-7,NA,CASSIAWGSSYEQYF,TGTGCCAGTAGTATAGCGTGGGGCAGTTCCTACGAGCAGTACTTC
TRBV2,NA,TRBJ2-2,NA,CATAGLDPGELFF,TGTGCCACCGCCGGACTGGACCCCGGGGAGCTGTTTTTT
TRBV5-1,NA,TRBJ1-1,TRBD1,CASSLGTDSEAFF,TGCGCCAGCAGCCTAGGGACAGATAGTGAAGCTTTCTTT
TRBV5-1,NA,TRBJ2-1,TRBD2,CASSFGGGASYNEQFF,TGCGCCAGCAGCTTTGGCGGGGGGGCCTCCTACAATGAGCAGTTCTTC
TRBV19,NA,TRBJ1-5,NA,CASSIRPGPRGSNQPQHF,TGTGCCAGTAGTATCCGGCCCGGACCCAGGGGCAGCAATCAGCCCCAGCATTTT
TRBV19,NA,TRBJ1-1,NA,CASSMNSIFTEAFF,TGTGCCAGTAGTATGAACAGTATTTTCACTGAAGCTTTCTTT
TRBV2,NA,TRBJ2-3,NA,CASNYRAGDTQYF,TGTGCCAGCAACTACAGGGCTGGAGATACGCAGTATTTT
TRBV28,NA,TRBJ1-3,TRBD1,CASRTGGSGNTIYF,TGTGCCAGCAGGACAGGGGGCTCTGGAAACACCATATATTTT
TRBV4-1,NA,TRBJ2-7,NA,CASSPPQAYEQYF,TGCGCCAGCAGCCCCCCCCAGGCCTACGAGCAGTACTTC
TRBV29-1,NA,TRBJ2-5,NA,CSVLGSQETQYF,TGCAGCGTCCTCGGGTCCCAAGAGACCCAGTACTTC
TRBV5-1,NA,TRBJ2-5,TRBD2,CASSSTSGLQETQYF,TGCGCCAGCAGCTCCACTAGCGGCCTCCAAGAGACCCAGTACTTC
TRBV7-9,NA,TRBJ1-2,TRBD1,CASSPDGRGTENYGYTF,TGTGCCAGCAGCCCCGATGGCAGGGGGACGGAAAACTATGGCTACACCTTC
TRBV11-3,NA,TRBJ1-5,NA,CASSLNQGVGNQPQHF,TGTGCCAGCAGCTTAAACCAAGGGGTAGGCAATCAGCCCCAGCATTTT
TRBV5-1,once,TRBJ1-2,TRBD1,CASSLVSAGGAYYGYTF,TGCGCCAGCAGCTTGGTTTCGGCAGGGGGCGCGTACTATGGCTACACCTTC
TRBV4-1,few,TRBJ2-7,TRBD1,CASSQGWVDRVEQYF,TGCGCCAGCAGCCAAGGGTGGGTCGACAGGGTAGAGCAGTACTTC
TRBV18,NA,TRBJ2-4,NA,CASSPFDQGFGAKNIQYF,TGTGCCAGCTCACCATTCGACCAGGGCTTTGGGGCCAAAAACATTCAGTACTTC
TRBV18,NA,TRBJ2-3,NA,CASSPLVTDTQYF,TGTGCCAGCTCACCCCTAGTCACAGATACGCAGTATTTT
TRBV7-9,NA,TRBJ1-4,TRBD1,CASTYRQGTNEKLFF,TGTGCCAGCACATATAGACAGGGTACTAATGAAAAACTGTTTTTT
TRBV2,NA,TRBJ2-7,NA,CASSGGWDEQYF,TGTGCCAGCAGTGGGGGCTGGGACGAGCAGTACTTC
TRBV28,NA,TRBJ1-2,NA,CASSLLGGSYGYTF,TGTGCCAGCAGTTTACTCGGGGGATCATATGGCTACACCTTC
TRBV13,NA,TRBJ2-5,TRBD2,CASARSWTSGRGTQYF,TGTGCCAGCGCTAGAAGTTGGACTAGCGGGCGGGGGACCCAGTACTTC